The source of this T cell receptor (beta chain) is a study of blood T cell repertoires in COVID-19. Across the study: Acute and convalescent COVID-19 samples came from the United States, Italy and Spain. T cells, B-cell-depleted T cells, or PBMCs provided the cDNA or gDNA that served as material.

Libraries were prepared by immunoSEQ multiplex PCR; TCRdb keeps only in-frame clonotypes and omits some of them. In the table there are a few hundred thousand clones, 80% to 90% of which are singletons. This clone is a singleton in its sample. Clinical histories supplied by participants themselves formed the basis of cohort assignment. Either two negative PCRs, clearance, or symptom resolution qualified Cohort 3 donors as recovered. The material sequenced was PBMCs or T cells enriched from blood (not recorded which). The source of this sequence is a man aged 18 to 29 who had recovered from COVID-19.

The CDR3 protein is CASSPDGVPYNEQFF. DNA for the CDR3: TGTGCCAGCAGCCCCGATGGAGTCCCCTACAATGAGCAGTTCTTC. The chain carries TRBV9 and TRBJ2-1; D is unclear. V lost 4 bases and J 2 bases, leaving 13 bases between the germline ends. The germline CDR1 and CDR2 sequences are SGDLS and YYNGEE. CDR3 size: 15 residues.